A few counts support the clone carrying this T cell receptor (beta chain). MiXCR, applied by TCRdb to the 5' RACE reads, yields one record per CDR3 protein. Of 400,000 or so distinct CDR3 sequences listed, 11% were seen once; the top ten hold more than 15%. The record originates from a study of T cells after yellow fever vaccination. Germline assignment: CDR1 SGHKS and CDR2 YYEKEE (reference sequence). Trimming removed 2 bases from V and 4 bases from J, with 15 bases in between. The CDR3 has 15 amino acids. The origin of this receptor is a man aged 18-30 years who received the YFV17D yellow fever vaccine. The chain employs TRBV5-5 and TRBJ1-2; possibly TRBD1 for D (5 bases). The sample consisted of PBMCs, taken on the day of the first yellow fever vaccination. As DNA, the CDR3 is TGTGCCAGCAGCTTTTACCGGGACCTCCCCTATGGCTACACCTTC. Protein product: CASSFYRDLPYGYTF.